Sequencing of this T cell receptor beta chain was carried out in a study of blood T cell repertoires in COVID-19. The wider study: PBMCs, B-cell-depleted T cells, or T cells were the source of the cDNA or gDNA that made up the material.

Sequenced by immunoSEQ multiplex PCR; TCRdb stores in-frame clones only, minus some. The sample holds roughly 97,000 clones, more than 85% seen once. The sequenced sample consisted of peripheral blood. The sequence was obtained from a human donor in a cohort sampled during active COVID-19.

The CDR3: CASTGPSTDTQYF. The CDR3 DNA reads as TGTGCCAGCACAGGGCCGAGCACAGATACGCAGTATTTT. This chain uses TRBV2 with TRBJ2-3; weak D call: TRBD1 (5 bases). Per germline, CDR1 SNHLY and CDR2 FYNNEI. CDR3 size: 13 residues. The V end was cut by 7 bases, the J end by 0 bases, with 8 bases between.